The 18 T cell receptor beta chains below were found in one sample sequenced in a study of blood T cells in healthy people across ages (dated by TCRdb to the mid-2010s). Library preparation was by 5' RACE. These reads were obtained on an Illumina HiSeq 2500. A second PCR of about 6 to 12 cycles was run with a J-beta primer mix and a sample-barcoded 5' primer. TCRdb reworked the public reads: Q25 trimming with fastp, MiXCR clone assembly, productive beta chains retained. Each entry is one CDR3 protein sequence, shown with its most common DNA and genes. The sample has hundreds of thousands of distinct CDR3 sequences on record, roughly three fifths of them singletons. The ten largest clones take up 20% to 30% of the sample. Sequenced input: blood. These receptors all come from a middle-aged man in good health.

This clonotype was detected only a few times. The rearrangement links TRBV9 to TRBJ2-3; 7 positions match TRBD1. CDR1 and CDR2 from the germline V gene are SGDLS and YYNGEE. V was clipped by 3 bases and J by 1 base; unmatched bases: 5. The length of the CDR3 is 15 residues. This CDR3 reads CASSAGQSGTDTQYF. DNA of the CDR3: TGTGCCAGCAGCGCGGGACAGAGCGGCACAGATACGCAGTATTTT.

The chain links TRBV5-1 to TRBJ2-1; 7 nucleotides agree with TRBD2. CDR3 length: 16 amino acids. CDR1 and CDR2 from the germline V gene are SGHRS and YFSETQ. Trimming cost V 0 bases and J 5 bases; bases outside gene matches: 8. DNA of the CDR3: TGCGCCAGCAGCTTGGATGGCCAGCGGGAAAACAATGAGCAGTTCTTC. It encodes CASSLDGQRENNEQFF.

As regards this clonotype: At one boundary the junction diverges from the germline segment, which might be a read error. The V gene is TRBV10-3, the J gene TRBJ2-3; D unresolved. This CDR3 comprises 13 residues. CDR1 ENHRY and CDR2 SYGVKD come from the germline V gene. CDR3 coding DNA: TGTGTCATCAGCCCTTCCAGCACAGATACGCAGTATTTT. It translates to CVISPSSTDTQYF.

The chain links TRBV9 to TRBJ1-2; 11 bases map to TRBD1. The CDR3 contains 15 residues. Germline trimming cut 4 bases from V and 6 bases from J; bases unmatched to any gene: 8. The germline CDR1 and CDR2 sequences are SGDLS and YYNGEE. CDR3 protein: CASSPRTGGFNGYTF. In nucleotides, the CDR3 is TGTGCCAGCAGCCCACGGACAGGGGGCTTTAATGGCTACACCTTC.

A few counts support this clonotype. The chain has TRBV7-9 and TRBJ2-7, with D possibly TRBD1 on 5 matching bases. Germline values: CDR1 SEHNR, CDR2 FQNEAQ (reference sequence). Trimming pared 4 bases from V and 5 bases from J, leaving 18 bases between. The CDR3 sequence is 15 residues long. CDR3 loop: CASSSLQGMMDEQYF. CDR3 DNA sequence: TGTGCCAGCAGCTCGCTGCAGGGAATGATGGACGAGCAGTACTTC. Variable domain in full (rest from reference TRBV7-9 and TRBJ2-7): DTGVSQNPRHKITKRGQNVTFRCDPISEHNRLYWYRQTLGQGPEFLTYFQNEAQLEKSRLLSDRFSAERPKGSFSTLEIQRTEQGDSAMYLCASSSLQGMMDEQYFGPGTRLTVT.

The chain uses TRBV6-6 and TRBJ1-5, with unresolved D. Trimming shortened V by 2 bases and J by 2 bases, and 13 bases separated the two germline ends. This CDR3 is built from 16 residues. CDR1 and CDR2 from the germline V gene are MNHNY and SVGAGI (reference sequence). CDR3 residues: CASSYGQHRGNQPQHF. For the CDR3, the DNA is TGTGCCAGCAGTTACGGCCAGCACCGTGGCAATCAGCCCCAGCATTTT.

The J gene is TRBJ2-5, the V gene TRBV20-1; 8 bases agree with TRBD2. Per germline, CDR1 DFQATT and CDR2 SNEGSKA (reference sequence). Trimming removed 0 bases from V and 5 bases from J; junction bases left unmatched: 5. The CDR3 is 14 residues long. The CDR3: CSARDGRGDETQYF. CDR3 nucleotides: TGCAGTGCTAGAGATGGGCGGGGGGATGAGACCCAGTACTTC.

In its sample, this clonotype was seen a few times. The CDR3 reads CATNSPQGGYTF. CDR3 bases: TGTGCCACGAACTCCCCGCAGGGGGGCTACACCTTC. The chain carries TRBV12-3 or TRBV12-4 and TRBJ1-2, with a weak D call TRBD1 (6 bases). V was shortened by 10 bases and J by 8 bases, with 17 bases between the two germline ends. CDR3 length equals 12 residues.

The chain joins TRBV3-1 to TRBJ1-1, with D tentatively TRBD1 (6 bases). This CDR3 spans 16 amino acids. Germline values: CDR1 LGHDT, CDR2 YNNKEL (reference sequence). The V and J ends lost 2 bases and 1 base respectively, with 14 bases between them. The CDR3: CASSQMGRGANTEAFF. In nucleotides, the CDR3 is TGTGCCAGCAGCCAAATGGGTCGGGGGGCGAACACTGAAGCTTTCTTT.

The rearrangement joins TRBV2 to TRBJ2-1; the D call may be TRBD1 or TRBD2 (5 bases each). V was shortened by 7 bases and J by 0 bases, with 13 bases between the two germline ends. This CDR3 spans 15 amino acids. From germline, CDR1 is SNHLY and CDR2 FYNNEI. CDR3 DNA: TGTGCCAGCATAATCGGGGACGGCTCCTACAATGAGCAGTTCTTC. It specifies CASIIGDGSYNEQFF.

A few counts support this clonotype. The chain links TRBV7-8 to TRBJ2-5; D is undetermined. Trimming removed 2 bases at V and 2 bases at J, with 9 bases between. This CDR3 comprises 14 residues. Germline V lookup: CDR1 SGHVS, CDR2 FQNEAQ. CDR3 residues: CASSLRRRQETQYF. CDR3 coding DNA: TGTGCCAGCAGCTTAAGGCGGAGACAAGAGACCCAGTACTTC.

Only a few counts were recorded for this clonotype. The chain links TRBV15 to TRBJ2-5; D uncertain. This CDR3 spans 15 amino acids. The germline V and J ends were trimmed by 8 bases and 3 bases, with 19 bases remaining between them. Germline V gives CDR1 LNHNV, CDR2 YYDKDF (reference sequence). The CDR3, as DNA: TGTGCCACCGCTCCCGATCCCCCTGAGAAAGAGACCCAGTACTTC. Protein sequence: CATAPDPPEKETQYF.

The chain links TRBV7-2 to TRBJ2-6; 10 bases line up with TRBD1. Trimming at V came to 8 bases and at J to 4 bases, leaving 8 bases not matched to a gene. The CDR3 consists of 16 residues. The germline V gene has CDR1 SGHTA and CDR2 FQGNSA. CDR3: CASGRQGARGANVLTF. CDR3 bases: TGTGCCAGCGGACGACAGGGGGCGCGGGGGGCCAACGTCCTGACTTTC.

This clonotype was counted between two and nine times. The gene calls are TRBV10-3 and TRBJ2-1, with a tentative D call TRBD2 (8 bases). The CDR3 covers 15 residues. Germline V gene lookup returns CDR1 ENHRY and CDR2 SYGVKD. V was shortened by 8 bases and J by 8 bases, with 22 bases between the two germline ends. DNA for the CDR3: TGTGCCATCGGGGACAGCGGGAGCGAGGTCGATGAGCAGTTCTTC. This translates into CAIGDSGSEVDEQFF.

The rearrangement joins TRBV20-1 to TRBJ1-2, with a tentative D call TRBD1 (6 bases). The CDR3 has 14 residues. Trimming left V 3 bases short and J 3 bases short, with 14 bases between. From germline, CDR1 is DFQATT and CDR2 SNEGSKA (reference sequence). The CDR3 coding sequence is TGCAGTGCTAGGATTCGTGCAGGGGACTATGGCTACACCTTC. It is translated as CSARIRAGDYGYTF.

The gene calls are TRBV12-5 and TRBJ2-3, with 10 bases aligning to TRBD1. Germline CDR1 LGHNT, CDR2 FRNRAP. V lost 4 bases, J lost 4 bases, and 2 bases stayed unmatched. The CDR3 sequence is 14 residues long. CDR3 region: CASGSGQGADTQYF. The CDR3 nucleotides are TGTGCTAGTGGTTCCGGACAGGGGGCAGATACGCAGTATTTT.

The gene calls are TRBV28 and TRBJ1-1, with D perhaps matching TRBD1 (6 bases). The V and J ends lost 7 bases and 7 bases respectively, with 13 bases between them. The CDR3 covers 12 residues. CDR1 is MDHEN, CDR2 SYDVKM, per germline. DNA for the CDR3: TGTGCCAGCATGGAGGGGACACGTGAAGCTTTCTTT. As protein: CASMEGTREAFF.

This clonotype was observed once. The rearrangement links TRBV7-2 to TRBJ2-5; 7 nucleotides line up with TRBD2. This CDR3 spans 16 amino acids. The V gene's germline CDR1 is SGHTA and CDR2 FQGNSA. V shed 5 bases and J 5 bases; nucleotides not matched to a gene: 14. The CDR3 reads CASSPSLRLAAETQYF. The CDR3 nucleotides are TGTGCCAGCAGCCCTAGTCTTCGACTAGCCGCTGAGACCCAGTACTTC.